A selection of T cell receptor beta chains follows, all from one sample in a study of cytomegalovirus exposure and HLA in healthy donors. The assay was immunoSEQ multiplex PCR, and TCRdb's table has in-frame clones only and misses some. The sample comprises 260,000 or so clones, approximately 90% of which are singletons, and about 3% rests with the top ten. The sample comprised PBMCs. The source of these receptors is a man in his late teens or twenties in good health and CMV-seronegative. Both conserved end residues are part of each CDR3. A D gene is named only where the DNA matches it firmly.

J: TRBJ2-1; V: TRBV5-4; D: -; CDR3: CASSLGLAGEGDEQFF; DNA: TGTGCCAGCAGCTTGGGATTGGCGGGTGAAGGCGATGAGCAGTTCTTC
J: TRBJ1-1; V: TRBV19; D: TRBD1; CDR3: CASSLQGAYTEAFF; DNA: TGTGCCAGTAGCCTACAGGGGGCGTACACTGAAGCTTTCTTT
J: TRBJ1-1; V: TRBV2; D: -; CDR3: CASSGLGEGGTEAFF; DNA: TGTGCCAGCAGTGGGCTCGGGGAAGGCGGCACTGAAGCTTTCTTT
J: TRBJ2-7; V: TRBV28; D: -; CDR3: CASKQGSALYEQYF; DNA: TGTGCCAGCAAACAGGGTTCCGCTCTCTACGAGCAGTACTTC
J: TRBJ2-6; V: TRBV4-1; D: TRBD1; CDR3: CATKQGEGSGANVLTF; DNA: TGCGCCACCAAACAGGGGGAAGGCTCTGGGGCCAACGTCCTGACTTTC
J: TRBJ2-3; V: TRBV9; D: TRBD2; CDR3: CASSDGTSGTDTQYF; DNA: TGTGCCAGCAGCGACGGGACTAGCGGTACAGATACGCAGTATTTT
J: TRBJ2-2; V: TRBV5-8; D: TRBD2; CDR3: CASSGGLARNTGELFF; DNA: TGTGCCAGCAGCGGCGGACTAGCTCGGAACACCGGGGAGCTGTTTTTT
J: TRBJ2-1; V: TRBV9; D: TRBD1; CDR3: CASSVGDRNNEQFF; DNA: TGTGCCAGCAGCGTAGGGGACAGGAACAATGAGCAGTTCTTC
J: TRBJ1-5; V: TRBV28; D: -; CDR3: CASSLSQGLGQPQHF; DNA: TGTGCCAGCAGTTTATCGCAGGGGTTGGGCCAGCCCCAGCATTTT
J: TRBJ2-7; V: TRBV27; D: TRBD2; CDR3: CASSARGGGPHEQYF; DNA: TGTGCCAGCAGTGCCCGCGGGGGAGGGCCCCACGAGCAGTACTTC
J: TRBJ1-2; V: TRBV19; D: -; CDR3: CASSPRYGQDYYTF; DNA: TGTGCCAGTAGTCCCCGATATGGGCAGGACTACTACACCTTC
J: TRBJ2-7; V: TRBV5-1; D: TRBD1; CDR3: CASSETPGQGTEQYF; DNA: TGCGCCAGCAGCGAAACCCCGGGACAGGGTACCGAGCAGTACTTC
J: TRBJ2-5; V: TRBV9; D: TRBD1; CDR3: CASTPDRELGTQYF; DNA: TGTGCCAGCACCCCAGACAGGGAATTAGGGACCCAGTACTTC
J: TRBJ2-7; V: TRBV28; D: -; CDR3: CASSSRWEQYF; DNA: TGTGCCAGCAGTTCGCGGTGGGAGCAGTACTTC
J: TRBJ2-2; V: TRBV25-1; D: -; CDR3: CASSEKGEAGELFF; DNA: TGTGCCAGCAGTGAAAAGGGAGAGGCCGGGGAGCTGTTTTTT
J: TRBJ1-4; V: TRBV9; D: -; CDR3: CASSRGEGSLLNEKLFF; DNA: TGTGCCAGCAGCAGAGGGGAGGGGAGCCTGCTTAATGAAAAACTGTTTTTT
J: TRBJ1-2; V: TRBV11-2; D: -; CDR3: CASSLGSRGGYTF; DNA: TGTGCCAGCAGCTTAGGATCTCGGGGTGGCTACACCTTC
J: TRBJ2-7; V: TRBV7-9; D: TRBD2; CDR3: CASSSLAGGLYEQYF; DNA: TGTGCCAGCAGCTCCCTAGCGGGAGGACTCTACGAGCAGTACTTC
J: TRBJ2-2; V: TRBV7-2; D: -; CDR3: CASSLRGRAAGELFF; DNA: TGTGCCAGCAGCCTTCGGGGGAGAGCAGCCGGGGAGCTGTTTTTT
J: TRBJ2-1; V: TRBV6-1; D: -; CDR3: CASTSRGLGNEQFF; DNA: TGTGCCAGTACCTCCCGTGGGCTGGGCAATGAGCAGTTCTTC
J: TRBJ2-7; V: TRBV5-6; D: TRBD2; CDR3: CASSFDREGFPYEQYF; DNA: TGTGCCAGCAGCTTCGATCGGGAGGGCTTCCCCTACGAGCAGTACTTC
J: TRBJ2-1; V: TRBV4-2; D: -; CDR3: CASSQDLRRDLRNEQFF; DNA: TGTGCCAGCAGCCAAGATTTGAGGAGGGACCTAAGGAATGAGCAGTTCTTC
J: TRBJ1-2; V: TRBV7-9; D: -; CDR3: CASSYTQNYGYTF; DNA: TGTGCCAGCAGCTACACACAGAACTATGGCTACACCTTC
J: TRBJ1-2; V: TRBV10-3; D: -; CDR3: CAISDKAYYGYTF; DNA: TGTGCCATCAGTGACAAAGCTTACTATGGCTACACCTTC
J: TRBJ2-7; V: TRBV6-1; D: TRBD2; CDR3: CASTEGGLGQYF; DNA: TGTGCCAGCACCGAGGGAGGGCTTGGGCAGTACTTC
J: TRBJ1-1; V: TRBV5-8; D: -; CDR3: CASSLRGYDTEAFF; DNA: TGTGCCAGCAGCTTGCGGGGTTACGACACTGAAGCTTTCTTT
J: TRBJ2-7; V: TRBV5-5; D: -; CDR3: CASSLDRLNEQYF; DNA: TGTGCCAGCAGCTTGGACAGATTAAACGAGCAGTACTTC
J: TRBJ2-1; V: TRBV27; D: -; CDR3: CASSLSSDEQFF; DNA: TGTGCCAGCAGTTTATCGTCCGATGAGCAGTTCTTC
J: TRBJ1-6; V: TRBV6-5; D: -; CDR3: CASSFLNSPLHF; DNA: TGTGCCAGCAGTTTCTTGAATTCACCCCTCCACTTT
J: TRBJ1-2; V: TRBV29-1; D: TRBD1; CDR3: CSVEGAGRGYGYTF; DNA: TGCAGCGTTGAGGGAGCGGGCAGGGGGTATGGCTACACCTTC
J: TRBJ2-7; V: TRBV7-2; D: TRBD2; CDR3: CASSLEGAGAPEQYF; DNA: TGTGCCAGCAGCTTAGAAGGGGCGGGAGCCCCCGAGCAGTACTTC
J: TRBJ2-5; V: TRBV6-5; D: TRBD1; CDR3: CASIGTGIGETQYF; DNA: TGTGCCAGCATCGGGACAGGGATAGGAGAGACCCAGTACTTC
J: TRBJ2-1; V: TRBV25-1; D: -; CDR3: CATDTRSVQGGEQFF; DNA: TGTGCCACCGATACCCGGTCCGTTCAGGGGGGTGAGCAGTTCTTC
J: TRBJ2-7; V: TRBV5-5; D: TRBD1; CDR3: CASSPGWTGSYEQYF; DNA: TGTGCCAGCAGCCCGGGTTGGACAGGCTCCTACGAGCAGTACTTC
J: TRBJ2-3; V: TRBV27; D: TRBD2; CDR3: CASRLAGGTDTQYF; DNA: TGTGCCAGCCGTCTAGCGGGGGGGACAGATACGCAGTATTTT
J: TRBJ2-7; V: TRBV28; D: -; CDR3: CASTATGPGREQYF; DNA: TGTGCCAGCACCGCGACAGGGCCCGGGAGAGAGCAGTACTTC
J: TRBJ2-7; V: TRBV27; D: TRBD2; CDR3: CASSFGLGYEQYF; DNA: TGTGCCAGCAGTTTCGGACTAGGCTACGAGCAGTACTTC
J: TRBJ1-5; V: TRBV6-1; D: -; CDR3: CASTLGVFQPQHF; DNA: TGTGCCAGCACCCTTGGAGTTTTTCAGCCCCAGCATTTT